Listed here is a single T cell receptor (beta chain). Only in-frame clones appear in the TCRdb table, and some are missing; sequencing was by immunoSEQ multiplex PCR. The sample lists about 120,000 clones; roughly 90% were seen once. This entry belongs to a study of T cell responses to AZD1222 COVID-19 vaccine. Study information: Samples with a second dose at about 4 or about 12 weeks were pooled together.

The germline gives CDR1 MNHEY, CDR2 SVGEGT. The ends were cut back, 2 bases at V and 1 base at J, with 21 bases in the middle. The CDR3 has 19 residues. The V call is TRBV6-2 or TRBV6-3, the J call TRBJ1-5; no definite D call. The TCR sequence derives from an adult in good health. This sample comprised peripheral blood, obtained on day 0 of AZD1222 vaccination. The CDR3 sequence: CASSYREGSTVYSNQPQHF. CDR3 nucleotides: TGTGCCAGCAGTTACCGGGAGGGATCGACTGTTTACAGCAATCAGCCCCAGCATTTT.